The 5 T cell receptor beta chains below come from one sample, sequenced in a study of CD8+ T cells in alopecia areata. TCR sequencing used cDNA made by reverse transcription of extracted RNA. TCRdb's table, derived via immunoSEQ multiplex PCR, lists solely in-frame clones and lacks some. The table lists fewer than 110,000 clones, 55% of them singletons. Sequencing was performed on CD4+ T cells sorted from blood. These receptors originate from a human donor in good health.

The CDR3 spells CASSQAGLAAAADTQYF. The CDR3, as DNA: TGCGCCAGCAGCCAAGCGGGACTAGCAGCCGCCGCAGATACGCAGTATTTT. V is TRBV4-1 and J is TRBJ2-3; 9 bases map to TRBD2. Germline CDR1 is MGHRA and CDR2 is YSYEKL. Trimming at V came to 1 base and at J to 4 bases, leaving 9 bases not matched to a gene. CDR3 length: 17 amino acids.

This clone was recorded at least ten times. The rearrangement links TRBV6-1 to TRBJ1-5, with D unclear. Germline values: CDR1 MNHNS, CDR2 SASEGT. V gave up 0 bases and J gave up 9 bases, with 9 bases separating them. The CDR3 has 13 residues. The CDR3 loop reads CASSEARRGPQHF. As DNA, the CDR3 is TGTGCCAGCAGTGAAGCGCGGCGGGGGCCCCAGCATTTT.

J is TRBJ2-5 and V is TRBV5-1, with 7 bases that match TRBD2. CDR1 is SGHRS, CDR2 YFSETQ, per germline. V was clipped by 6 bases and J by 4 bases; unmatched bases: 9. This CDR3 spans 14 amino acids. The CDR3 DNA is TGCGCCAGCAATGGTGGCGGGGGTGGAGAGACCCAGTACTTC. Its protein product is CASNGGGGGETQYF.

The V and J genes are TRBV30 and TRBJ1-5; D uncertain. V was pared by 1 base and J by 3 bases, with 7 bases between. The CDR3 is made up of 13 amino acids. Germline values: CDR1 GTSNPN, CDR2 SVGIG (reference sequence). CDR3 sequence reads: CAWSDSHNQPQHF. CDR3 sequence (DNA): TGTGCCTGGAGTGACAGCCACAATCAGCCCCAGCATTTT.

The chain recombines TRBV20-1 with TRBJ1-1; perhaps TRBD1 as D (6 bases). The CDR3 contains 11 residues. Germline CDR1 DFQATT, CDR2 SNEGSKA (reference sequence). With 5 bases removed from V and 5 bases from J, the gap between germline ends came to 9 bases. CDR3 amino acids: CSAPQGTEAFF. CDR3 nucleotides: TGCAGTGCTCCACAGGGAACTGAAGCTTTCTTT.